The 8 T cell receptor beta chains in this list originate from one sample, sequenced in a study of blood T cell repertoires in COVID-19. Assay: immunoSEQ multiplex PCR; the TCRdb copy retains only in-frame clones and omits some. The sample has about 110,000 clones, 70% to 80% seen once. Input material: peripheral blood. Receptors originate from a woman in her fifties or sixties with acute or convalescent COVID-19.

The chain has TRBV7-9 and TRBJ1-1; a weak D match, TRBD1 (6 bases). The V gene's germline CDR1 is SEHNR and CDR2 FQNEAQ (reference sequence). There are 16 residues in the CDR3. The ends were cut back, 5 bases at V and 2 bases at J, with 18 bases in the middle. The CDR3 loop reads CASSHRGRTANTEAFF. The CDR3 DNA sequence: TGTGCCAGCAGCCACAGAGGCCGGACAGCTAACACTGAAGCTTTCTTT.

This chain uses TRBV28 with TRBJ1-6, with no clear D. The germline V and J ends were trimmed by 5 bases and 9 bases, with 14 bases remaining between them. The length of the CDR3 is 14 residues. CDR1 and CDR2 (germline): MDHEN, SYDVKM. CDR3 residues: CASSRVVLSSPLHF. The CDR3 nucleotides read TGTGCCAGCAGTCGAGTGGTACTAAGTTCACCCCTCCACTTT.

The chain links TRBV6-5 to TRBJ1-3; 7 bases are a match to TRBD1. The ends lost 8 bases at V and 0 bases at J; junction bases unmatched: 7. Germline-derived CDR1 and CDR2 are MNHEY and SVGAGI. The CDR3 has 15 amino acids. The CDR3 is CASQRDSLSGNTIYF. CDR3 sequence (DNA): TGTGCCAGCCAGAGGGACAGCCTCTCTGGAAACACCATATATTTT.

This clone was seen just once. The V and J genes are TRBV10-2 and TRBJ2-2; possible D gene TRBD1, 6 bases. V was cut by 6 bases and J by 6 bases, with 14 bases left in between. Germline V gene data show CDR1 as WSHSY and CDR2 as SAAADI. There are 14 residues in the CDR3. CDR3 protein: CASRISDRPGELFF. The CDR3 DNA reads as TGCGCCAGCAGGATATCGGACAGACCCGGGGAGCTGTTTTTT.

This chain uses TRBV9 with TRBJ1-2; D call uncertain. Germline V gene sequence: CDR1 SGDLS, CDR2 YYNGEE. V gave up 0 bases and J gave up 4 bases, with 7 bases separating them. This CDR3 is built from 13 residues. The CDR3 coding sequence is TGTGCCAGCAGCGTAGTAACAGCCTATGGCTACACCTTC. It encodes CASSVVTAYGYTF. Using reference TRBV9 and TRBJ1-2 for the parts outside the CDR3, the full variable domain is DSGVTQTPKHLITATGQRVTLRCSPRSGDLSVYWYQQSLDQGLQFLIQYYNGEERAKGNILERFSAQQFPDLHSELNLSSLELGDSALYFCASSVVTAYGYTFGSGTRLTVV.

V is TRBV5-1 and J is TRBJ1-4, with 9 bases lining up with TRBD1. Germline V CDR1 and CDR2: SGHRS, YFSETQ. V dropped 4 bases and J dropped 4; count of bases not matched to a gene: 8. CDR3 length: 16 residues. The CDR3 sequence is CASSAGRQGGNEKLFF. The CDR3 nucleotides are TGCGCCAGCAGCGCAGGGAGACAGGGGGGTAATGAAAAACTGTTTTTT.

The chain links TRBV10-3 to TRBJ1-2; TRBD1 aligns across 8 bases. V gave up 9 bases and J gave up 1 base; unmatched junction bases: 10. Germline V CDR1 and CDR2: ENHRY, SYGVKD. The CDR3 has 15 residues. CDR3 sequence (DNA): TGTGCCATTACGACAGGGGCCGGGTTTAACTATGGCTACACCTTC. Translating it yields CAITTGAGFNYGYTF.

This clone was observed once. The chain uses TRBV7-9 and TRBJ1-1; possibly TRBD1 for D (5 bases). Germline V lookup: CDR1 SEHNR, CDR2 FQNEAQ (reference sequence). V was cut by 1 base and J by 9 bases, with 9 bases left in between. This CDR3 region has 12 residues. The CDR3 sequence: CASSLVQGKAFF. For the CDR3, the DNA is TGTGCCAGCAGCTTAGTCCAGGGAAAAGCTTTCTTT.